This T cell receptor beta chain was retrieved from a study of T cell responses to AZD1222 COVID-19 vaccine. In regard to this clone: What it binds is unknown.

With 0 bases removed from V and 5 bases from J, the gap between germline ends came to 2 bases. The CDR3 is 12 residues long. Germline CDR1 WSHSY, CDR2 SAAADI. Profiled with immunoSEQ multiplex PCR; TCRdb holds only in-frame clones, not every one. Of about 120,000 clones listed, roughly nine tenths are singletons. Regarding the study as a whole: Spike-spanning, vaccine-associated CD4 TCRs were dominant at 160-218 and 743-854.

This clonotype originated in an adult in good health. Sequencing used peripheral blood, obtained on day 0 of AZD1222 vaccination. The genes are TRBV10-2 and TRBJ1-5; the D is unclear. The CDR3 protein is CASSESYQPQHF. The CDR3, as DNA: TGCGCCAGCAGTGAGTCGTATCAGCCCCAGCATTTT.